This is a list of T cell receptor beta chains from one sample in a study of blood T cell repertoires in COVID-19. Only in-frame clones appear in the TCRdb table, and some are missing; sequencing was by immunoSEQ multiplex PCR. Of over 250,000 clones listed, about 85% are singletons. The source material was peripheral blood. The origin of the receptors is a man aged 60 to 75 who had recovered from COVID-19. The CDR3 runs from the conserved cysteine through the conserved F or W. A D gene is named only where the DNA matches it firmly. Rows give clone size only sometimes, using once, few, many, or a class for an expanded clone.

d_call,clone_size,v_call,j_call,cdr3_nt,cdr3_aa
.,.,TRBV5-8,TRBJ1-5,TGTGCCAGCAGTCGACCAACAGGGTTGAGCAATCAGCCCCAGCATTTT,CASSRPTGLSNQPQHF
.,.,TRBV12-3/TRBV12-4,TRBJ1-2,TGTGCCAGCAGTTTTCAACAGAACTATGGCTACACCTTC,CASSFQQNYGYTF
TRBD1,few,TRBV29-1,TRBJ1-4,TGCAGCGTCAAGCCCGGGACAGTTGAAAAACTGTTTTTT,CSVKPGTVEKLFF
.,.,TRBV5-5,TRBJ2-1,TGTGCCAGCAGCTTGTCGGCCGAGACTAGTTATCATGAGCAGTTCTTC,CASSLSAETSYHEQFF
TRBD1,few,TRBV7-7,TRBJ1-6,TGTGCTAGCAGCCCGGACAGGGATTCACCCCTCCACTTT,CASSPDRDSPLHF
.,.,TRBV4-2,TRBJ2-5,TGTGCCAGCAGCCAATCGCGGGGGCGTGGAGAGACCCAGTACTTC,CASSQSRGRGETQYF
.,.,TRBV7-6,TRBJ1-6,TGTGCCAGCAGCTTTGAGGAAGGAAGCTCACCCCTCCACTTT,CASSFEEGSSPLHF
.,.,TRBV18,TRBJ2-2,TGTGCCAGCTCACCACTTGGCCCAGGGGCGCCGAGCACCGGGGAGCTGTTTTTT,CASSPLGPGAPSTGELFF
.,few,TRBV7-6,TRBJ2-5,TGTGCCAGCAGCTTGGGACTGACGAAAGAGACCCAGTACTTC,CASSLGLTKETQYF
.,.,TRBV6-6,TRBJ1-2,TGTGCCAGCAAATTTCGGGACACAGGAAACTATGGCTACACCTTC,CASKFRDTGNYGYTF
TRBD2,.,TRBV6-2/TRBV6-3,TRBJ2-7,TGTGCCAGCAGTTACCAAAGCGGGGGGTCGGCCGAGCAGTACTTC,CASSYQSGGSAEQYF
TRBD1,.,TRBV5-4,TRBJ1-1,TGTGCCAGCAGCACCGTCAGGGGGGTGGACACTGAAGCTTTCTTT,CASSTVRGVDTEAFF
.,.,TRBV3-1/TRBV3-2,TRBJ2-3,TGTGCCAGCAGCTTTAGCACCACAGATACGCAGTATTTT,CASSFSTTDTQYF
TRBD1,once,TRBV27,TRBJ2-3,TGTGCCAGCAGTCCAGACCGGCGGAGACAGGGGGGAATCACAGATACGCAGTATTTT,CASSPDRRRQGGITDTQYF
.,.,TRBV18,TRBJ1-1,TGTGCCAGCTCACCACAATATCCATCGGACACTGAAGCTTTCTTT,CASSPQYPSDTEAFF
.,.,TRBV5-1,TRBJ2-7,TGCGCCAGCAGCTTGGGGCCTTCGGGACAAAACTACGAGCAGTACTTC,CASSLGPSGQNYEQYF
.,.,TRBV5-1,TRBJ2-1,TGCGCCAGCAGCTTGGATTGGGCTAATGAGCAGTTCTTC,CASSLDWANEQFF
.,few,TRBV12-1,TRBJ1-1,TGTGCCAGCAGCCCCCGGACAGGGAAGACTGAAGCTTTCTTT,CASSPRTGKTEAFF
TRBD1,.,TRBV7-3,TRBJ2-2,TGTGCCAGCAGCTTAGGCTGGGAACAGGGGATCACCGGGGAGCTGTTTTTT,CASSLGWEQGITGELFF
.,.,TRBV9,TRBJ2-7,TGTGCCAGCAGCGTAGCCAGTGGCCGCTCCTACGAGCAGTACTTC,CASSVASGRSYEQYF
TRBD1,.,TRBV5-1,TRBJ2-1,TGCGCCAGCAGCTCAGGACAGGGAGCCTACAATGAGCAGTTCTTC,CASSSGQGAYNEQFF
TRBD2,.,TRBV5-1,TRBJ2-5,TGCGCCAGCAGCCAGACTAGCGGTTCAGAGACCCAGTACTTC,CASSQTSGSETQYF
.,.,TRBV30,TRBJ1-3,TGTGCCTGGAGGAAAACGGGATCTGGAAACACCATATATTTT,CAWRKTGSGNTIYF
.,.,TRBV5-4,TRBJ1-3,TGTGCCAGCAGCCTGGACAGAGCAGTCTCTGGAAACACCATATATTTT,CASSLDRAVSGNTIYF
TRBD2,.,TRBV10-3,TRBJ2-1,TGTGCCATCAGTGAGTCCAACCGGGACTACGGGTCCTACAATGAGCAGTTCTTC,CAISESNRDYGSYNEQFF
.,.,TRBV6-1,TRBJ1-1,TGTGCCAGCAGTGGGTCATACTTGAGCCCGAACACTGAAGCTTTCTTT,CASSGSYLSPNTEAFF
.,.,TRBV5-6,TRBJ1-3,TGTGCCAGCAGCCCACGCCTCGGATTTTTCCTCGACTCAGGAAACACCATATATTTT,CASSPRLGFFLDSGNTIYF
.,.,TRBV20-1,TRBJ1-1,TGCAGTGCTAGAGATGCAGGTGAAGCTTTCTTT,CSARDAGEAFF
.,.,TRBV3-1/TRBV3-2,TRBJ2-2,TGTGCCAGCAGCCAAACTAGTTTCGCCGGGGAGCTGTTTTTT,CASSQTSFAGELFF
.,.,TRBV11-3,TRBJ2-1,TGTGCCAGCAGCTTACGCCGGGGGACCCCTTCCTACAATGAGCAGTTCTTC,CASSLRRGTPSYNEQFF
TRBD1,.,TRBV29-1,TRBJ2-3,TGCAGCGTTGGCCGGGACAGCCTCACAGATACGCAGTATTTT,CSVGRDSLTDTQYF
.,few,TRBV6-5,TRBJ1-1,TGTGCCAGCAGTTATAGCAGGAACACTGAAGCTTTCTTT,CASSYSRNTEAFF
.,.,TRBV6-5,TRBJ1-1,TGTGCCAGCAGTTACTCGGAGGTGAACACTGAAGCTTTCTTT,CASSYSEVNTEAFF
TRBD1,.,TRBV5-4,TRBJ1-1,TGTGCCAGCAGCTTAATCAGGGGGATCCTCACTGAAGCTTTCTTT,CASSLIRGILTEAFF
.,.,TRBV2,TRBJ1-5,TGTGCCAGCAGCTCGGGACAATTCAATCAGCCCCAGCATTTT,CASSSGQFNQPQHF
.,few,TRBV11-2,TRBJ1-1,TGTGCCAGCAGCTTCCCTACAGGGCGCACTGAAGCTTTCTTT,CASSFPTGRTEAFF
TRBD2,.,TRBV7-3,TRBJ2-5,TGTGCCAGCAGGGCCGGGGGGGCGAGGGAGACCCAGTACTTC,CASRAGGARETQYF
.,.,TRBV14,TRBJ1-4,TGTGCCAGCAGCCAAGATGCGGGCTACGGAGAAAAACTGTTTTTT,CASSQDAGYGEKLFF
.,.,TRBV19,TRBJ2-5,TGTGCCAGTAGTATGACTGTCCGGGGGACCCAGTACTTC,CASSMTVRGTQYF
TRBD1,.,TRBV19,TRBJ1-2,TGTGCCAGTAGTATGGCGACAGGGAACTATGGCTACACCTTC,CASSMATGNYGYTF
TRBD1,.,TRBV2,TRBJ2-1,TGTGCCAGCAGTGCCGGGACAGCCCCCGGCAATGAGCAGTTCTTC,CASSAGTAPGNEQFF
TRBD1,.,TRBV30,TRBJ1-1,TGTGCCTGGAGTAAACAGGGGTACACTGAAGCTTTCTTT,CAWSKQGYTEAFF
.,.,TRBV5-4,TRBJ2-3,TGTGCCAGCAGCCGATCTTTGACAGGAGCAATCACAGATACGCAGTATTTT,CASSRSLTGAITDTQYF
.,.,TRBV29-1,TRBJ2-3,TGCAGCGTTGCTAACGCTGCAGATACGCAGTATTTT,CSVANAADTQYF
.,.,TRBV7-4,TRBJ1-6,TGTGCCCGTCGGAATGGGGTTGTGGAGGGTAATTCACCCCTCCACTTT,CARRNGVVEGNSPLHF
.,.,TRBV7-2,TRBJ2-1,TGTGCCAGCAGCTTAGACGGGACTTTATTCTACAATGAGCAGTTCTTC,CASSLDGTLFYNEQFF